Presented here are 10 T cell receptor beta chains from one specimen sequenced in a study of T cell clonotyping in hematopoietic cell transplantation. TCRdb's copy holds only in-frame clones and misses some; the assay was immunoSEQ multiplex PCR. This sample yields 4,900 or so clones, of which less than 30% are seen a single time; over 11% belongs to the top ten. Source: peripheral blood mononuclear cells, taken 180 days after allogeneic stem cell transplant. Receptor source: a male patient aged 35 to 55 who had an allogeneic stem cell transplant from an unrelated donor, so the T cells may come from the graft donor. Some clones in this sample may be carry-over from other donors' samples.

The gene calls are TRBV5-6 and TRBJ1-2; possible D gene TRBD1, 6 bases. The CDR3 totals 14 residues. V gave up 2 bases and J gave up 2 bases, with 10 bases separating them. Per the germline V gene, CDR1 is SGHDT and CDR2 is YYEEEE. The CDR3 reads CASSFGDTNYGYTF. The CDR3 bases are TGTGCCAGCAGCTTTGGGGACACCAACTATGGCTACACCTTC.

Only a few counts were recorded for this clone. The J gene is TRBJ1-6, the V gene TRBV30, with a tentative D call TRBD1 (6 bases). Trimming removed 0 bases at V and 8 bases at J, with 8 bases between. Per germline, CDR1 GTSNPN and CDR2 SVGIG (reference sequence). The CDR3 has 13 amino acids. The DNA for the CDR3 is TGTGCCTGGAGTGTACAGGGATATTCACCCCTCCACTTT. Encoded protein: CAWSVQGYSPLHF.

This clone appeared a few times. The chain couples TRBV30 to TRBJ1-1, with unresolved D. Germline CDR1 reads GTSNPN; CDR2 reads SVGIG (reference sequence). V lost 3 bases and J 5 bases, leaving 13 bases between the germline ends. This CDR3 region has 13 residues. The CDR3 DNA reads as TGTGCCTGGAGCCCCTACCGAAGGACTGAAGCTTTCTTT. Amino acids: CAWSPYRRTEAFF.

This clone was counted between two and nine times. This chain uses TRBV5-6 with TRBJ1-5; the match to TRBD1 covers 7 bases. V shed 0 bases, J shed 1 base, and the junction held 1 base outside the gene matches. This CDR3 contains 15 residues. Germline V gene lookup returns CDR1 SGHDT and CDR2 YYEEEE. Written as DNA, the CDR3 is TGTGCCAGCAGCTTGGGGGGACAGAGCAATCAGCCCCAGCATTTT. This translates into CASSLGGQSNQPQHF.

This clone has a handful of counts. CDR3: CASSARAGTETQYF. CDR3 coding DNA: TGTGCCAGCAGCGCGCGGGCAGGGACTGAGACCCAGTACTTC. The rearrangement joins TRBV14 to TRBJ2-5; a weak D match, TRBD2 (6 bases). Trimming pared 5 bases from V and 5 bases from J, leaving 15 bases between. Germline-derived CDR1 and CDR2 are SGHDN and FVKESK. This CDR3 region has 14 residues. Full variable domain (missing parts from reference TRBV14 and TRBJ2-5): EAGVTQFPSHSVIEKGQTVTLRCDPISGHDNLYWYRRVMGKEIKFLLHFVKESKQDESGMPNNRFLAERTGGTYSTLKVQPAELEDSGVYFCASSARAGTETQYFGPGTRLLVL.

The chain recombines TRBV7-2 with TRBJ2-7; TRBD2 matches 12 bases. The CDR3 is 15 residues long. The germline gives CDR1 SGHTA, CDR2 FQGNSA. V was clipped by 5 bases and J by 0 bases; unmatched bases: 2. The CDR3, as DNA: TGTGCCAGCAGCCCGGGACTAGCGGGCTCCTACGAGCAGTACTTC. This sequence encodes CASSPGLAGSYEQYF. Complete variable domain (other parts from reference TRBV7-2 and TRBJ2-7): GAGVSQSPSNKVTEKGKDVELRCDPISGHTALYWYRQSLGQGLEFLIYFQGNSAPDKSGLPSDRFSAERTGGSVSTLTIQRTQQEDSAVYLCASSPGLAGSYEQYFGPGTRLTVT.

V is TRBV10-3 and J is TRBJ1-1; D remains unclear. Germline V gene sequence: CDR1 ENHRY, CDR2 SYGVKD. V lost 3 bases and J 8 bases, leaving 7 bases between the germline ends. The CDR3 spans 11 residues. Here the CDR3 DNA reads TGTGCCATCAGTGATGGGTGGGAAGCTTTCTTT. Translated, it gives CAISDGWEAFF.

CDR3 coding DNA: TGTGCCAGCAGTTTAGAGCAGAACCAAGAGCAGTTCTTC. Protein: CASSLEQNQEQFF. The chain joins TRBV28 to TRBJ2-1; D gene unclear. CDR1 MDHEN and CDR2 SYDVKM come from the germline V gene. The V end was cut by 2 bases, the J end by 10 bases, with 12 bases between. The CDR3 has 13 amino acids.

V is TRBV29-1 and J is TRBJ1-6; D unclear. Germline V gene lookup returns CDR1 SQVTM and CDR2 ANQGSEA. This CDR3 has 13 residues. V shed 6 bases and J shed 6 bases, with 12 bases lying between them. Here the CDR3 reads CSVRTVANSPLHF. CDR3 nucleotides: TGCAGCGTCCGGACCGTAGCTAATTCACCCCTCCACTTT.

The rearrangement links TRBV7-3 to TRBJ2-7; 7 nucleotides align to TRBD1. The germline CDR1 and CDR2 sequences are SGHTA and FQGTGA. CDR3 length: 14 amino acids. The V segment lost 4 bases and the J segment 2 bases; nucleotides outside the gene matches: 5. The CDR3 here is CASSSPDRAYEQYF. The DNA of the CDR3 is TGTGCCAGCAGCTCCCCCGACAGGGCCTACGAGCAGTACTTC.